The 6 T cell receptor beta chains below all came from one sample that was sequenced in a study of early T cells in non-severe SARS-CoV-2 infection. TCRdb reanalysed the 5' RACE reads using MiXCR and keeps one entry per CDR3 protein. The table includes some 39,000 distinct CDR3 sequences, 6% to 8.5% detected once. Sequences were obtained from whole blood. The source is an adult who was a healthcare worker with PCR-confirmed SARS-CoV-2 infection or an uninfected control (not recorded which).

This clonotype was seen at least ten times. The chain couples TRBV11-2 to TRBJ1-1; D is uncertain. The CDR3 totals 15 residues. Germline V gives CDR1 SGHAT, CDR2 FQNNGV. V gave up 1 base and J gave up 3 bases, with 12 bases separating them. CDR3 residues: CASSLAGIGYTEAFF. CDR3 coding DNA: TGTGCCAGCAGCTTAGCGGGGATCGGGTACACTGAAGCTTTCTTT.

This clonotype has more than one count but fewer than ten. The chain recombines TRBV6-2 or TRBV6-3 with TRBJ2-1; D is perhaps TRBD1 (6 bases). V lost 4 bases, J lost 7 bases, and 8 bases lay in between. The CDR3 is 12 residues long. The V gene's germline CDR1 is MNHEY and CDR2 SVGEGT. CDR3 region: CASSWGRNEQFF. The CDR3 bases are TGTGCCAGCAGTTGGGGGCGGAATGAGCAGTTCTTC.

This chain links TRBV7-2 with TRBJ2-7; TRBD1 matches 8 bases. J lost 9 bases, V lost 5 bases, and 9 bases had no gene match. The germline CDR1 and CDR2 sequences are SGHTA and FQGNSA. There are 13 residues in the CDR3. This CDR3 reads CASSRDRTMGQYF. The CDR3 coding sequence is TGTGCCAGCAGCCGGGACAGGACAATGGGGCAGTACTTC.

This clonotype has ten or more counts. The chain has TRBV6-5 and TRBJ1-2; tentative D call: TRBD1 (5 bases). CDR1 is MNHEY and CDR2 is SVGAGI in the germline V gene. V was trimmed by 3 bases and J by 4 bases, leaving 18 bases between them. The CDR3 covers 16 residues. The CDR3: CASSYAGTLHLYGYTF. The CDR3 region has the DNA TGTGCCAGCAGTTATGCGGGGACTCTACACCTCTATGGCTACACCTTC.

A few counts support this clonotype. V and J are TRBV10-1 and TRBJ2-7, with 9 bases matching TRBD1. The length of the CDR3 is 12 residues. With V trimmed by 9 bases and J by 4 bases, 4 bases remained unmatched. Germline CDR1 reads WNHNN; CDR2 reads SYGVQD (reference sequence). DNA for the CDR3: TGCGCCAGACGGGACAGGGTGTACGAGCAGTACTTC. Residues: CARRDRVYEQYF.

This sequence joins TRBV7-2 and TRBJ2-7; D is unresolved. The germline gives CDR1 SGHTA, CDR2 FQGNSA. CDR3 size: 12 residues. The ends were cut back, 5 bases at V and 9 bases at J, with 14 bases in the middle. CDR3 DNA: TGTGCCAGCAGCCCCCCGTCGACTGCGCAGTACTTC. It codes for CASSPPSTAQYF.